Shown below are 10 T cell receptor beta chains from a single sample sequenced in a study of STAT5B mutations in CD4+ large granular lymphocyte leukemia (dated 2022 in TCRdb). Library generation was performed with the immunoSEQ multiplex PCR assay. TCRdb mirrors the immuneACCESS table, restricted to in-frame sequences. Some clones are absent from its copies; in checked studies, under half trace to an unresolved V gene, and the reason for the others is unknown. The sample table holds 30,000 to 40,000 clones, of which approximately 89% were seen once. 0.75% to 1% of the sample is held by the ten biggest clonotypes. Source material: CD4+ T cells from blood buffy coats. The receptor set was obtained from a human donor in good health.

The rearrangement uses TRBV5-6 and TRBJ1-1; 7 positions match TRBD1. The germline V gene has CDR1 SGHDT and CDR2 YYEEEE. Trimming removed 6 bases from V and 6 bases from J; junction bases left unmatched: 17. This CDR3 has 16 amino acids. The CDR3 nucleotides read TGTGCCAGCACCGTGGACAGGTGGATCCAAGCCCCTGAAGCTTTCTTT. Amino acids: CASTVDRWIQAPEAFF.

This clone was observed a handful of times. The rearrangement joins TRBV9 to TRBJ1-2, with D maybe TRBD1 (5 bases). The germline V gene encodes CDR1 SGDLS and CDR2 YYNGEE. The V end lost 4 bases, the J end lost 8 bases, and 15 bases lay between the germline ends. The CDR3 loop spans 13 amino acids. The CDR3 DNA follows: TGTGCCAGCAGCCCAACAGGAGCGGTCGGCTACACCTTC. It yields the protein CASSPTGAVGYTF. Full variable domain (outside the CDR3, taken from reference TRBV9 and TRBJ1-2): DSGVTQTPKHLITATGQRVTLRCSPRSGDLSVYWYQQSLDQGLQFLIQYYNGEERAKGNILERFSAQQFPDLHSELNLSSLELGDSALYFCASSPTGAVGYTFGSGTRLTVV.

The chain employs TRBV25-1 and TRBJ1-6; possibly TRBD1 for D (5 bases). CDR3 size: 14 residues. Between the trimmed V and J ends, which lost 1 base and 9 bases, there was a span of 10 bases. Germline V gene sequence: CDR1 MGHDK, CDR2 SYGVNS. In DNA, the CDR3 is TGTGCCAGCAGTGAATTGAGGGGTAGTTCACCCCTCCACTTT. Residues: CASSELRGSSPLHF.

The chain uses TRBV10-1 and TRBJ2-7; 9 nucleotides line up with TRBD1. J lost 1 base, V lost 2 bases, and 3 bases had no gene match. The CDR3 loop spans 15 amino acids. Germline V gene sequence: CDR1 WNHNN, CDR2 SYGVQD (reference sequence). CDR3: CASSETGTGSYEQYF. CDR3 DNA sequence: TGCGCCAGCAGTGAGACCGGGACAGGGTCCTACGAGCAGTACTTC.

This rearrangement joins TRBV7-2 to TRBJ1-1; TRBD1 is a possible D gene (5 bases). The CDR3 runs to 17 residues. Germline V gene sequence: CDR1 SGHTA, CDR2 FQGNSA. Trimming stripped 6 bases from V and 3 bases from J, with 23 bases between. The CDR3 spells CASSPRAGRAGDTEAFF. CDR3 nucleotide sequence: TGTGCCAGCAGTCCACGGGCGGGACGGGCCGGGGACACTGAAGCTTTCTTT.

The chain links TRBV27 to TRBJ1-4; D is possibly TRBD1 (6 bases). Trimming cost V 3 bases and J 10 bases, with 21 bases left between them. Germline loops: CDR1 MNHEY, CDR2 SMNVEV (reference sequence). This CDR3 has 16 amino acids. CDR3 residues: CASSFARDPGVGKLFF. Here the CDR3 DNA reads TGTGCCAGCAGTTTCGCCCGTGACCCAGGGGTGGGAAAACTGTTTTTT.

This chain links TRBV4-3 with TRBJ1-2; D is unclear. V was pared by 3 bases and J by 8 bases, with 22 bases between. Germline V lookup: CDR1 LGHNA, CDR2 YSLEER. The CDR3 is 16 residues long. CDR3 sequence reads: CASSQEAMGNRAGYTF. The CDR3 DNA follows: TGCGCCAGCAGCCAGGAGGCGATGGGGAACAGAGCCGGCTACACCTTC.

The genes are TRBV5-6 and TRBJ1-2; 7 nucleotides align to TRBD1. The V gene end was trimmed by 3 bases and the J gene end by 3 bases; junction bases not matched to a gene: 11. The CDR3 has 16 residues. CDR1 SGHDT and CDR2 YYEEEE come from the germline V gene. The DNA for the CDR3 is TGTGCCAGCAGCTCCTTGGCAGGCAGGGGGGACTATGGCTACACCTTC. This codes for CASSSLAGRGDYGYTF. Looking up the rest from reference TRBV5-6 and TRBJ1-2 gives the full variable domain: DAGVTQSPTHLIKTRGQQVTLRCSPKSGHDTVSWYQQALGQGPQFIFQYYEEEERQRGNFPDRFSGHQFPNYSSELNVNALLLGDSALYLCASSSLAGRGDYGYTFGSGTRLTVV.

CDR3: CASTPYPGYGYTF. DNA of the CDR3: TGTGCCAGCACCCCGTACCCCGGCTATGGCTACACCTTC. The chain employs TRBV7-3 and TRBJ1-2; D remains unclear. The V end lost 7 bases, the J end lost 4 bases, and 13 bases lay between the germline ends. Per the germline V gene, CDR1 is SGHTA and CDR2 is FQGTGA. The CDR3 contains 13 residues.

A note on this clone: A read error may produce the germline difference seen at one junction end. The rearrangement uses TRBV7-2 and TRBJ2-7, with D possibly matching TRBD2 (5 bases). The CDR3 is made up of 12 amino acids. Germline CDR1 reads SGHTA; CDR2 reads FQGNSA. This CDR3 reads CASSSPGRTLNF. CDR3 nucleotides: TGTGCCAGCAGCTCCCCTGGGCGGACTCTCAACTTC.